The clone carrying this T cell receptor (beta chain) occurred a few times. As yet, its antigen is unknown. Primers included in the PCR were 60 Vbeta and 13 Jbeta primers. Sequenced by immunoSEQ multiplex PCR; TCRdb stores in-frame clones only, minus some. The sample includes about 180,000 clones, 65% to 85% of them seen just once. The V end was cut by 0 bases, the J end by 0 bases, with 12 bases between. Looked up from germline, CDR1 is SEHNR and CDR2 is FQNEAQ (reference sequence). The CDR3 is 17 amino acids. The record originates from a study of cytomegalovirus exposure and HLA in healthy donors. Study-level findings and limits: Productive status was seen about 90% or about 30% of the time for most TCR beta V segments in an earlier analysis. The CMV antigen specificity of a few CMV-associated chains was confirmed through in vitro analysis. Later analysis identified several of the most significant clusters that appeared linked to common viral pathogens.

Material: PBMCs. The V and J genes are TRBV7-9 and TRBJ2-1, with a weak D call TRBD2 (6 bases). The clonotype was recovered from a girl aged 10-17 years in good health and CMV-seropositive. The CDR3 reads CASSLAGTFSSYNEQFF. CDR3 nucleotides: TGTGCCAGCAGCTTAGCAGGGACTTTTAGCTCCTACAATGAGCAGTTCTTC. Using reference TRBV7-9 and TRBJ2-1 for the parts outside the CDR3, the full variable domain is DTGVSQNPRHKITKRGQNVTFRCDPISEHNRLYWYRQTLGQGPEFLTYFQNEAQLEKSRLLSDRFSAERPKGSFSTLEIQRTEQGDSAMYLCASSLAGTFSSYNEQFFGPGTRLTVL.